This TCR beta chain derives from a study of CD4 T cells in relation to SARS-CoV-2 and coronaviruses. TCRdb keeps only in-frame clones here, not all; method: immunoSEQ multiplex PCR. Found here are around 30,000 clones, roughly 76% of them singletons; the top ten hold around 3.7%. The length of the CDR3 is 13 residues. Per germline, CDR1 MNHEY and CDR2 SVGAGI. The germline V and J ends were trimmed by 6 bases and 0 bases, with 6 bases remaining between them. A note on this clone: Its antigen is unknown.

The J gene is TRBJ2-1, the V gene TRBV6-5, with D uncertain. The material sequenced was memory CD4+ T cells from PBMCs, cultured in vitro. The source is an adult with COVID-19. CDR3: CASRYDSYNEQFF. CDR3 bases: TGTGCCAGCAGATACGACTCCTACAATGAGCAGTTCTTC.